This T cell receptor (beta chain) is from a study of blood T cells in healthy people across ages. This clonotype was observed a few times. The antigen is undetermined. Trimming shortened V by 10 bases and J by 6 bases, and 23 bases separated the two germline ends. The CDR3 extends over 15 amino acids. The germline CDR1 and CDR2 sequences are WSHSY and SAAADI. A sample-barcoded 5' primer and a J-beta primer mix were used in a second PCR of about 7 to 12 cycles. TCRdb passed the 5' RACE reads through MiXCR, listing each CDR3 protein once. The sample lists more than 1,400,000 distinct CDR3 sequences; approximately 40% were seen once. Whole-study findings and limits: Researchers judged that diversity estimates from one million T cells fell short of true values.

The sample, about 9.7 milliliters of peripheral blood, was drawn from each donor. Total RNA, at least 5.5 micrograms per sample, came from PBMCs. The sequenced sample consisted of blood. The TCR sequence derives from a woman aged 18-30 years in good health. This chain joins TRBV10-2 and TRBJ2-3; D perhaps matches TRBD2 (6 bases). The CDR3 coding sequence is TGCGCCACCAACCGTGCTGGAGGGCCGTTTGATACGCAGTATTTT. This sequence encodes CATNRAGGPFDTQYF.